This T cell receptor (beta chain) was obtained from a study of beta chain features in type 1 diabetes. Across the whole study: Cells sorted and examined across all samples totaled around 110,000,000.

CDR1 SGHRS and CDR2 YFSETQ come from the germline V gene. The CDR3 covers 14 residues. With V trimmed by 2 bases and J by 6 bases, 3 bases remained unmatched. Overall study findings and caveats: Shorter TCRB CDR3s, moderately but significantly so, marked every one of the four CD4+ subsets in Type 1 diabetes patients. VDJ junctions in type 1 diabetes patients carried more deletions and fewer insertions. Any HLA type influence on TCRB rearrangement was left unresolved here.

This clone has only a few counts. Antigen unknown. Other DNA sequences within the sample encode an identical CDR3. The entirety of the isolated RNA underwent reverse transcription, so expressed TCRB transcripts were sequenced. The assay was immunoSEQ multiplex PCR, and TCRdb's table has in-frame clones only and misses some. The table includes 600,000 to 700,000 clones, 9.5% to 15% detected once. This chain uses TRBV5-1 with TRBJ1-4; 8 positions match TRBD1. The source material was naive CD4+ T cells from blood. The clonotype was recovered from a man under 40 with type 1 diabetes. CDR3 nucleotides: TGCGCCAGCAGCTTCGGACAGGGTGATGAAAAACTGTTTTTT. This sequence encodes CASSFGQGDEKLFF.